The 12 T cell receptor beta chains below all came from one sample that was sequenced in a study of cytomegalovirus exposure and HLA in healthy donors. Both 60 Vbeta primers and 13 Jbeta primers went into the PCR. Measured with immunoSEQ multiplex PCR; TCRdb has only the in-frame clones, and not every one. This repertoire includes 120,000 to 150,000 clones. Specimen: PBMCs. The receptors were gathered from a man aged 35 to 55 in good health and CMV-seronegative.

V is TRBV7-9 and J is TRBJ2-5; D gene uncertain. The last part of the DNA fits TRBJ2-7 better; the J call may be wrong. The CDR3 has 9 amino acids. Germline V CDR1 and CDR2: SEHNR, FQNEAQ (reference sequence). Here the CDR3 reads CASSPEQYF. CDR3 nucleotide sequence: TGTGCCAGCAGCCCCGAGCAGTACTTC.

This chain links TRBV10-1 with TRBJ1-1; D gene unclear. V lost 1 base to trimming and J lost 13 bases, with 7 bases between them. The CDR3 runs to 10 residues. CDR1 is WNHNN, CDR2 SYGVQD, per germline (reference sequence). The CDR3 DNA reads as TGCGCCAGCAGTGAGTTCTCAGGTTTCTTT. Encoded protein: CASSEFSGFF.

The rearrangement joins TRBV19 to TRBJ2-1; a possible D gene is TRBD1 (7 bases). CDR1 is LNHDA, CDR2 SQIVND, per germline (reference sequence). This CDR3 region has 15 residues. With 11 bases removed from V and 7 bases from J, the gap between germline ends came to 24 bases. CDR3 nucleotide sequence: TGTGCCTGCCACGGAGGGGGACAGCTTCTTAATGAGCAGTTCTTC. Translating gives CACHGGGQLLNEQFF.

The chain couples TRBV18 to TRBJ2-5; a weak D match, TRBD1 (6 bases). Germline-derived CDR1 and CDR2 are KGHSH and LQKENI. This CDR3 contains 15 residues. Trimming took off 1 base at V and 5 bases at J, with 14 bases between the two ends. The CDR3 nucleotides read TGTGCCAGCTCACCACTACAGGGTATAGGGGAGACCCAGTACTTC. This translates into CASSPLQGIGETQYF.

V usage is TRBV27 and J usage is TRBJ2-7, with D tentatively TRBD1 (7 bases). With 2 bases removed from V and 5 bases from J, the gap between germline ends came to 13 bases. CDR3 length: 14 amino acids. Germline assignment: CDR1 MNHEY and CDR2 SMNVEV (reference sequence). CDR3 in amino acids: CASSLGRGENEQYF. CDR3 DNA: TGTGCCAGCAGTTTAGGCAGGGGGGAGAACGAGCAGTACTTC.

This chain joins TRBV19 and TRBJ2-5; D may be TRBD1 (5 bases). Germline V gene data show CDR1 as LNHDA and CDR2 as SQIVND (reference sequence). The CDR3 loop spans 13 amino acids. Trimming removed 8 bases from V and 4 bases from J, with 14 bases in between. For the CDR3, the DNA is TGTGCCAGTTCCAGGGTAAGGGGAGAGACCCAGTACTTC. Translated, it gives CASSRVRGETQYF.

The chain is built from TRBV7-8 and TRBJ1-6, with D unclear. Germline assignment: CDR1 SGHVS and CDR2 FQNEAQ. V was cut by 2 bases and J by 5 bases, with 13 bases left in between. The CDR3 sequence is 16 residues long. CDR3 DNA: TGTGCCAGCAGCTTAAATACCCGAGGGAATAATTCACCCCTCCACTTT. It encodes CASSLNTRGNNSPLHF.

As DNA, the CDR3 is TGTGCCAGCGGGTGGGGGGACTATAATTCACCCCTCCACTTT. This gives the protein CASGWGDYNSPLHF. V is TRBV25-1 and J is TRBJ1-6, with a possible D match to TRBD1 (5 bases). CDR3 length: 14 residues. The ends were cut back, 8 bases at V and 3 bases at J, with 11 bases in the middle. Germline CDR1 reads MGHDK; CDR2 reads SYGVNS. Drawing the rest from reference TRBV25-1 and TRBJ1-6, the complete variable domain is EADIYQTPRYLVIGTGKKITLECSQTMGHDKMYWYQQDPGMELHLIHYSYGVNSTEKGDLSSESTVSRIRTEHFPLTLESARPSHTSQYLCASGWGDYNSPLHFGNGTRLTVT.

This rearrangement joins TRBV12-5 to TRBJ2-3, with D possibly being TRBD2 (6 bases). The CDR3 sequence is 15 residues long. Germline CDR1 reads LGHNT; CDR2 reads FRNRAP. Trimming took off 5 bases at V and 0 bases at J, with 12 bases between the two ends. The CDR3 DNA reads TGTGCTAGTGGTCCACCCACTAGCAGCACAGATACGCAGTATTTT. This translates into CASGPPTSSTDTQYF.

This chain links TRBV11-2 with TRBJ1-5; possible D gene TRBD1, 5 bases. The CDR3 contains 13 residues. The V end lost 0 bases, the J end lost 7 bases, and 7 bases lay between the germline ends. The germline CDR1 and CDR2 sequences are SGHAT and FQNNGV. Here the CDR3 DNA reads TGTGCCAGCAGCTTAGACAGGGTCCAGCCCCAGCATTTT. Its translation is CASSLDRVQPQHF.

The CDR3 DNA reads TGCGCCAGCAGCTTGGGGCGGACGACAGGGGGCCCGGACATTCAGTACTTC. It yields the protein CASSLGRTTGGPDIQYF. V gene TRBV5-1 combines with J gene TRBJ2-4, with 10 positions matching TRBD1. Germline CDR1 SGHRS, CDR2 YFSETQ. The CDR3 has 17 amino acids. The V gene end was trimmed by 0 bases and the J gene end by 8 bases; junction bases not matched to a gene: 11. Filled out from reference TRBV5-1 and TRBJ2-4, the complete variable domain reads KAGVTQTPRYLIKTRGQQVTLSCSPISGHRSVSWYQQTPGQGLQFLFEYFSETQRNKGNFPGRFSGRQFSNSRSEMNVSTLELGDSALYLCASSLGRTTGGPDIQYFGAGTRLSVL.

The CDR3 nucleotides are TGTGCCAGTAGTACGTACAAGAATTCGAACACTGAAGCTTTCTTT. It specifies CASSTYKNSNTEAFF. The chain carries TRBV19 and TRBJ1-1; no firm D call. The CDR3 is 15 residues long. Per germline, CDR1 LNHDA and CDR2 SQIVND (reference sequence). Trimming shortened V by 4 bases and J by 1 base, and 13 bases separated the two germline ends.